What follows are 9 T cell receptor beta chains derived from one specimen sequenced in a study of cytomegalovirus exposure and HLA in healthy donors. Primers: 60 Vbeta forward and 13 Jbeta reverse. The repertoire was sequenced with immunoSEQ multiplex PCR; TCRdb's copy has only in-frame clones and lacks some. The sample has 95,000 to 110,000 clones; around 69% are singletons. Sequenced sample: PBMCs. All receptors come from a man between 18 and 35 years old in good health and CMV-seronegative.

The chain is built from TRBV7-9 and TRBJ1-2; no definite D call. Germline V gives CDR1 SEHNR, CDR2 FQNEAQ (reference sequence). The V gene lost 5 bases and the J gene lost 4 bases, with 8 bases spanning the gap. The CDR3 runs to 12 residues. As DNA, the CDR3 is TGTGCCAGCAGCCCGGACTTCTATGGCTACACCTTC. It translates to CASSPDFYGYTF.

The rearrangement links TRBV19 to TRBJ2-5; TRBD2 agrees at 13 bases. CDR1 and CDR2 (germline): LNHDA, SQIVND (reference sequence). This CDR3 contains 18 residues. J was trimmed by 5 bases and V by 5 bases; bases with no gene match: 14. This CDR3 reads CASSSVKLAGGSQETQYF. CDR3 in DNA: TGTGCCAGTAGTTCAGTAAAACTAGCGGGGGGGAGCCAGGAGACCCAGTACTTC. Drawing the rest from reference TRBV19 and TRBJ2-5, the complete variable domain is DGGITQSPKYLFRKEGQNVTLSCEQNLNHDAMYWYRQDPGQGLRLIYYSQIVNDFQKGDIAEGYSVSREKKESFPLTVTSAQKNPTAFYLCASSSVKLAGGSQETQYFGPGTRLLVL.

The CDR3 loop reads CASSRGTRVYEQYF. CDR3 nucleotide sequence: TGTGCCAGCAGCCGCGGGACCAGAGTCTACGAGCAGTACTTC. The chain employs TRBV5-6 and TRBJ2-7; D is possibly TRBD2 (6 bases). The CDR3 extends over 14 amino acids. With 4 bases removed from V and 3 bases from J, the gap between germline ends came to 14 bases. In germline, CDR1 is SGHDT, CDR2 YYEEEE. The full variable domain, rest sourced from reference TRBV5-6 and TRBJ2-7, is DAGVTQSPTHLIKTRGQQVTLRCSPKSGHDTVSWYQQALGQGPQFIFQYYEEEERQRGNFPDRFSGHQFPNYSSELNVNALLLGDSALYLCASSRGTRVYEQYFGPGTRLTVT.

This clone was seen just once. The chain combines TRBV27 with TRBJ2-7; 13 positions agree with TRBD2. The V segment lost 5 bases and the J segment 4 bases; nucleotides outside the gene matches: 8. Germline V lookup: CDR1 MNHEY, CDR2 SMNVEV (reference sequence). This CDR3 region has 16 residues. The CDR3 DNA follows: TGTGCCAGCAGTCCCGAACTAGCGGGGGGGCGTTACGAGCAGTACTTC. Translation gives CASSPELAGGRYEQYF.

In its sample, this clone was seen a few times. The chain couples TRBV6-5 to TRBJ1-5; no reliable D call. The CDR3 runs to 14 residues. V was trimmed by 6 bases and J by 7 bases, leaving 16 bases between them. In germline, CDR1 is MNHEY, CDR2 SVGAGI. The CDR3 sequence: CASRPTGVAQPQHF. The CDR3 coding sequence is TGTGCCAGCAGACCGACCGGGGTAGCCCAGCCCCAGCATTTT.

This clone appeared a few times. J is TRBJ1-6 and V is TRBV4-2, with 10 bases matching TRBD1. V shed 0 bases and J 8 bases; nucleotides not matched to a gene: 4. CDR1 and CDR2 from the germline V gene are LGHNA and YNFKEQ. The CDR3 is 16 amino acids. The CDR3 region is CASSQEVGQGYSPLHF. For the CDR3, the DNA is TGTGCCAGCAGCCAAGAAGTGGGACAGGGGTATTCACCCCTCCACTTT.

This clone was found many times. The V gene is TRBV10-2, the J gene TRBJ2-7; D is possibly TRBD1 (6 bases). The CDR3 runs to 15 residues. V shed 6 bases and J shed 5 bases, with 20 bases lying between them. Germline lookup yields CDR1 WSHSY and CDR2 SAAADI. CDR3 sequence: CASSVLQGERDEQYF. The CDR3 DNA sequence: TGCGCCAGCAGCGTCCTACAGGGTGAACGGGACGAGCAGTACTTC.

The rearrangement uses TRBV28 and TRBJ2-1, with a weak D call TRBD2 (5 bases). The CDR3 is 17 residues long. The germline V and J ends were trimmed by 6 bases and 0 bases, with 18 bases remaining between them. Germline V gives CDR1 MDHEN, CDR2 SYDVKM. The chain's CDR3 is CASSPSGISDSYNEQFF. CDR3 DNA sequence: TGTGCCAGCAGCCCCTCCGGGATCTCGGACTCCTACAATGAGCAGTTCTTC.

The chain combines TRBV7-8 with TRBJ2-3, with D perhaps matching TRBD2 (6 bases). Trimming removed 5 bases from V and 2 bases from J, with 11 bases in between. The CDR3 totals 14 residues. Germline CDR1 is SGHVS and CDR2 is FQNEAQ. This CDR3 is CASSLGTPTDTQYF. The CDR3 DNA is TGTGCCAGCAGCCTAGGGACTCCCACAGATACGCAGTATTTT.